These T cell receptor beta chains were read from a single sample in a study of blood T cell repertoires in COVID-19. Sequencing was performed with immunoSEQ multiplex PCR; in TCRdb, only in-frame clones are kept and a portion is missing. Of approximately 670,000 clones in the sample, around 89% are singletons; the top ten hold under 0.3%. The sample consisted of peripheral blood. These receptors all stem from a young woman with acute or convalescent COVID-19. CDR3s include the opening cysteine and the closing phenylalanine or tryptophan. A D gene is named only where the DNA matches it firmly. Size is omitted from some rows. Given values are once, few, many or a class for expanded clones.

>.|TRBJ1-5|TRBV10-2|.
TGCGCCAGCAGATCACAGGGATTTAATCAGCCCCAGCATTTT
CASRSQGFNQPQHF
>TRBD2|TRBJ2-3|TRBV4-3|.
TGCGCCAGCAGCCAGCGGGGGAACACAGATACGCAGTATTTT
CASSQRGNTDTQYF
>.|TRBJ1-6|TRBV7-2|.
TGTGCCAGCAGCTTGAGGGAGTATAATTCACCCCTCCACTTT
CASSLREYNSPLHF
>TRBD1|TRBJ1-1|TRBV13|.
TGTGCCAGCAGCTCCCGACAGGGGAGGACTGAAGCTTTCTTT
CASSSRQGRTEAFF
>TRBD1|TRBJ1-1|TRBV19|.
TGTGCCAGTAGTAAGGACAGGGGGCCTCGTGAAGCTTTCTTT
CASSKDRGPREAFF
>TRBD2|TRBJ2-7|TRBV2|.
TGTGCCGGAACCGGACTAGCTTCATCCTACGAGCAGTACTTC
CAGTGLASSYEQYF
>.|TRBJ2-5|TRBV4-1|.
TGCGCCAGCAAGTCTGTTAAGGGCCGGAGGGAGACCCAGTACTTC
CASKSVKGRRETQYF
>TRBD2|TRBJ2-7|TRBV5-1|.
TGCGCTAGCAGCTTCTCCGGTCTGGCGGGGAGGGGTGGCGAGCAGTACTTC
CASSFSGLAGRGGEQYF
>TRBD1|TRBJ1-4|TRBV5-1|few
TGCGCCAGCAGCTTGACACAGGGGGCGCGAGAAAAACTGTTTTTT
CASSLTQGAREKLFF
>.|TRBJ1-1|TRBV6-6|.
TGTGCCACTAGGGAGGCGGGGACTGAAGCTTTCTTT
CATREAGTEAFF
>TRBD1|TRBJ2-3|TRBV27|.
TGTGCCAGCAGTTTATTACCGGGACAGGGGTGGGGCACAGATACGCAGTATTTT
CASSLLPGQGWGTDTQYF
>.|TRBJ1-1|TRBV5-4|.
TGTGCCAGCAGCATCCGGGGGAACACTGAAGCTTTCTTT
CASSIRGNTEAFF
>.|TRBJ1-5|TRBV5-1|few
TGCGCCAGCAGCCGGGAACCATTAAATAATCAGCCCCAGCATTTT
CASSREPLNNQPQHF
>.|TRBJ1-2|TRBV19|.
TGTGCCAGTCGACCCCCAGGGGTGGAAGGCTACACCTTC
CASRPPGVEGYTF
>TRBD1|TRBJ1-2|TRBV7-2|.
TGTGCCAGCAGCTTGGGACAGGGTGACTATGGCTACACCTTC
CASSLGQGDYGYTF
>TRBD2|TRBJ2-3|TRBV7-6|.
TGTGCCAGCAGCTTCCTAGCGGGGGGCCGTCGTTCTAGCACAGATACGCAGTATTTT
CASSFLAGGRRSSTDTQYF
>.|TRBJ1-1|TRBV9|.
TGTGCCAGCAGCGTAGGAGTGAGAGGGCCCACTGAAGCTTTCTTT
CASSVGVRGPTEAFF
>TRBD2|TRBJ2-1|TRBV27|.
TGTGCCAGCAGTTTCCGGACTAGCGGGGGACACAATGAGCAGTTCTTC
CASSFRTSGGHNEQFF
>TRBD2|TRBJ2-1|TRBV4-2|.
TGTGCCAGCAGCCAGGAACTAGCGGACTCCTACAATGAGCAGTTCTTC
CASSQELADSYNEQFF
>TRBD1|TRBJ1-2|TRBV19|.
TGTGCCAGTCGGTCGACAGGGCTTTATGGCTACACCTTC
CASRSTGLYGYTF
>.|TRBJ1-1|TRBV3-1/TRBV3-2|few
TGTGCCAGCAGCCAGGCGAGGGCCACTGAAGCTTTCTTT
CASSQARATEAFF
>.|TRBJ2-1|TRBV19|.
TGTGCCAGTAGCCTTCTTAGGGGGGGGGTAGGAAATGAGCAGTTCTTC
CASSLLRGGVGNEQFF
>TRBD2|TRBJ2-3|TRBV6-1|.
TGTGCCAGCAGTGAAAGCCTAGCGGGGGTAGATACGCAGTATTTT
CASSESLAGVDTQYF
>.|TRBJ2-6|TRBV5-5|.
TGTGCCAGCAGCTTGGAAGGGGTTGCTGGGGCCAACGTCCTGACTTTC
CASSLEGVAGANVLTF
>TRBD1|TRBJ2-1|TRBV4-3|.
TGCGCCAGCAGCCAAGAAACGGGACAGCCATACAATGAGCAGTTCTTC
CASSQETGQPYNEQFF
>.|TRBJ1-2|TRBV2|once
TGTGCCAGCAGTGAAGAACACAGCTATGGCTACACCTTC
CASSEEHSYGYTF
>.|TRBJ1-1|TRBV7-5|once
TGTGCCAGAAGCCCAGCCGGGGACAGACCCATGAACACTGAAGCTTTCTTT
CARSPAGDRPMNTEAFF
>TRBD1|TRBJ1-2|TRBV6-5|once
TGTGCCAGCAGTTACGCAGGGACAGGGGGGAATGGCTACACCTTC
CASSYAGTGGNGYTF
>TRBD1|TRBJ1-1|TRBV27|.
TGTGCCAGCAGTTTATTCACAGGGGTCACTGAAGCTTTCTTT
CASSLFTGVTEAFF
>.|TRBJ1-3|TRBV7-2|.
TGTGCCAGCAGTCGCAGGGACTCTGGAAACACCATATATTTT
CASSRRDSGNTIYF
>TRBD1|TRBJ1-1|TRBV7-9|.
TGTGCCAGCAGCTTAGCGGGACAGGGGGAAACTGAAGCTTTCTTT
CASSLAGQGETEAFF
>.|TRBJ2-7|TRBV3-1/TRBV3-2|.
TGTGCCAGCAGCCAAGATTCCAGGTGGGACGAGCAGTACTTC
CASSQDSRWDEQYF
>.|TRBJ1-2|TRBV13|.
TGTGCCAGCAGCCCCAGGCAGGGAAAGGGACTATACGGCTACACCTTC
CASSPRQGKGLYGYTF
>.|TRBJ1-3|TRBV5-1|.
TGCGCCAGCAGCTTGGGAGGTTTCGACCCCTCTGGAAACACCATATATTTT
CASSLGGFDPSGNTIYF
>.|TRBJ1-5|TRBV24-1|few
TGTGCCACCAGTGGGGGGGTTGGGTGGAATAGCAATCAGCCCCAGCATTTT
CATSGGVGWNSNQPQHF
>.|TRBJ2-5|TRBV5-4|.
TGTGCCAGCAGCTTGTATGAGACCCAGTACTTC
CASSLYETQYF
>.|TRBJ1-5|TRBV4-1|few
TGCGCCAGCAGCCAGACTTCCAGTCAGCCCCAGCATTTT
CASSQTSSQPQHF
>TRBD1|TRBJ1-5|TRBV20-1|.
TGCAGTGCTAGTGGGGTTGGGAAAACAGGGGAAAGCAATCAGCCCCAGCATTTT
CSASGVGKTGESNQPQHF
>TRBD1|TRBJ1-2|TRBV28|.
TGTGCCAGCAGCTCCTCAGGACAGGCTGGAGGAACCCTCTATGGCTACACCTTC
CASSSSGQAGGTLYGYTF
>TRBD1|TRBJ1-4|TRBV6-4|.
TGTGCCAGCAGCACCGGGACAGGGAATGAAAAACTGTTTTTT
CASSTGTGNEKLFF
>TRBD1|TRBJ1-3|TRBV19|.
TGTGCCAGTAGTATAGGTTTCAGGGGGACCTCTGGAAACACCATATATTTT
CASSIGFRGTSGNTIYF
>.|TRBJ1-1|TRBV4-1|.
TGCGCCAGCAGCCAACTCGGGGAGAGGGCTTTCTTT
CASSQLGERAFF
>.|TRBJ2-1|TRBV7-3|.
TGTGCCAGCAGCTTAAGGGGGGACCCCTCTCACAATGAGCAGTTCTTC
CASSLRGDPSHNEQFF
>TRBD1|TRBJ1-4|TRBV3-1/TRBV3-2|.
TGTGCCAGCAGCCAAGATACGGACAGGGGGCGCCGGGTAGTAAGCGAAAAACTGTTTTTT
CASSQDTDRGRRVVSEKLFF
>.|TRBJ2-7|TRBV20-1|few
TGCAGAGCCCCCACAGGGTTCGAGCAGTACTTC
CRAPTGFEQYF
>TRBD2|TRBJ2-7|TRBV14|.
TGTGCCAGCAGCCGCCCGGGGGAGGGTCCCCTCGCAGAGCAGTACTTC
CASSRPGEGPLAEQYF
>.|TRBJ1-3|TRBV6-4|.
TGTGCCGGTTTCACAGGGAAAAGTGGAAACACCATATATTTT
CAGFTGKSGNTIYF
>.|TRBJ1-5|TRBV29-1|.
TGCAGCGTTGAGACAGGCCAGCCCCAGCATTTT
CSVETGQPQHF
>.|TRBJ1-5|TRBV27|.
TGTGCCAGCAGTTTACGAGGGAAATATAGCAATCAGCCCCAGCATTTT
CASSLRGKYSNQPQHF
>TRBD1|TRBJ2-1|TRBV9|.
TGTGCCAGCAGCGGGGGTAGGACAGGTCTTAGGAATGAGCAGTTCTTC
CASSGGRTGLRNEQFF
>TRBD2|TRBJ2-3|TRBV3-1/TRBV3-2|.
TGTGCCAGCAGCCAAGCCCAGACTAGCGGGGGGGGTTTTACAGATACGCAGTATTTT
CASSQAQTSGGGFTDTQYF
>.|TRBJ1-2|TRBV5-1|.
TGCGCCAGCAGCCCGACTTCTATCGTCGGCTACACCTTC
CASSPTSIVGYTF
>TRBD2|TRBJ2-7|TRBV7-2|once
TGTGCCAGCAGCTTTCAGAGCGGGGGGCCGACCTACGAGCAGTACTTC
CASSFQSGGPTYEQYF
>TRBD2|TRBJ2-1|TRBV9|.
TGTGCCAGCAGCGCCCCGGCGGGGGAGGGCCGTGAGCAGTTCTTC
CASSAPAGEGREQFF
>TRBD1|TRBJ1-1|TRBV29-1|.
TGCAGCGAACGGACAGGCTTGAACACTGAAGCTTTCTTT
CSERTGLNTEAFF
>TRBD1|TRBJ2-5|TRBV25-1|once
TGTGCCAGGCCCAGGGACAGGGGGAAAAAGACCCAGTACTTC
CARPRDRGKKTQYF
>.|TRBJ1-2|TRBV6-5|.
TGTGCCAGCAGAGCAGGGTATTCCGGCTACACCTTC
CASRAGYSGYTF
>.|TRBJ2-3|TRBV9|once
TGTGCCAGCAGCGGGTCCTTAGAGACAGATACGCAGTATTTT
CASSGSLETDTQYF
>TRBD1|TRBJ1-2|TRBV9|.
TGTGCCAGCAGTGGACAGGGCCCGTTCTGGGGCTACACCTTC
CASSGQGPFWGYTF
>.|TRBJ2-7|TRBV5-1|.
TGCGCCAGCAGGCGGCAGCCGGACAGTAGTATTTTGTACGAGCAGTACTTC
CASRRQPDSSILYEQYF